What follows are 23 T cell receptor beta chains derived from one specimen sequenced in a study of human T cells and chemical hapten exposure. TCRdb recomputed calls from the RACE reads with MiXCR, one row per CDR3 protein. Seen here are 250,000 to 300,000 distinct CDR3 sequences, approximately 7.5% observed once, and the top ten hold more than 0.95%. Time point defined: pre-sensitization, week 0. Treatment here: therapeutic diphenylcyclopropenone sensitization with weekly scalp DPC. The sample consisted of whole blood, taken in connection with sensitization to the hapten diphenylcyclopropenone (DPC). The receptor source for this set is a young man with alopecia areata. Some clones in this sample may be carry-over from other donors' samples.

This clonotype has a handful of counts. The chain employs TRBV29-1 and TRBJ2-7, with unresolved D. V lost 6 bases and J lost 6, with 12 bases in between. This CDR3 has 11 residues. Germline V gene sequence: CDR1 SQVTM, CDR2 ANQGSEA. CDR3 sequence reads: CSVAKGGEQYF. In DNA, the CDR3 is TGCAGCGTGGCTAAGGGTGGCGAGCAGTACTTC.

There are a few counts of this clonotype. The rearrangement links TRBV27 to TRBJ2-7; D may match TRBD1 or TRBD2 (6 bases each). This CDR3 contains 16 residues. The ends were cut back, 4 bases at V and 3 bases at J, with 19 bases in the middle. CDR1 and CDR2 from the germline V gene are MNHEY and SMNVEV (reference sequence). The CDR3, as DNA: TGTGCCAGCAGTTCCCCGTGGGAGAGGGGGGACTACGAGCAGTACTTC. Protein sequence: CASSSPWERGDYEQYF.

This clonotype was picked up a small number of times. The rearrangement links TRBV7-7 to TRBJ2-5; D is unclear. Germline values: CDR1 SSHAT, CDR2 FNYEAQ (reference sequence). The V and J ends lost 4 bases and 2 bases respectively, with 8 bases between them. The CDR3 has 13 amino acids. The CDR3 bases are TGTGCCAGCAGCTCAGACACTCAAGAGACCCAGTACTTC. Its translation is CASSSDTQETQYF.

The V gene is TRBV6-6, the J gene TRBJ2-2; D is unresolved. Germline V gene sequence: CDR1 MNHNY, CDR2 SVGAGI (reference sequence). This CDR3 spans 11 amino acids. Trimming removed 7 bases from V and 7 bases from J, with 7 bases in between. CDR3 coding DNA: TGTGCCAGCACCTATAGCGGGGAGCTGTTTTTT. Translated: CASTYSGELFF.

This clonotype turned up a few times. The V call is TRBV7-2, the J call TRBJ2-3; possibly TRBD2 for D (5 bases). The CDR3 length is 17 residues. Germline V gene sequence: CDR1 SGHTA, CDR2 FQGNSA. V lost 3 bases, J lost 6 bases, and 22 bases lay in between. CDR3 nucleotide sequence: TGTGCCAGCAGCTTCAACCCCCCGACTGGGGAGAGGGATACGCAGTATTTT. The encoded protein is CASSFNPPTGERDTQYF. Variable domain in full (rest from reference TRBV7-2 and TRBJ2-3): GAGVSQSPSNKVTEKGKDVELRCDPISGHTALYWYRQSLGQGLEFLIYFQGNSAPDKSGLPSDRFSAERTGGSVSTLTIQRTQQEDSAVYLCASSFNPPTGERDTQYFGPGTRLTVL.

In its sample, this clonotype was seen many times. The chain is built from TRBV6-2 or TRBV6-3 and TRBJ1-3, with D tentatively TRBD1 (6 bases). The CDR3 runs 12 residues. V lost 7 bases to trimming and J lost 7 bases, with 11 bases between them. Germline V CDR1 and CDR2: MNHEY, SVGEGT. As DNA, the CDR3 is TGTGCCAGCACCGTCCAGGGGAACACCATATATTTT. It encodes CASTVQGNTIYF.

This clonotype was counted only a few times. For the CDR3, the DNA is TGCGCCAGCAGCCAAGGGAACAGGGGGCCCTACGAGCAGTACTTC. Encoded protein: CASSQGNRGPYEQYF. The rearrangement uses TRBV4-1 and TRBJ2-7; TRBD1 aligns across 9 bases. The germline gives CDR1 MGHRA, CDR2 YSYEKL. The CDR3 totals 15 residues. Trimming removed 1 base from V and 2 bases from J; junction bases left unmatched: 3.

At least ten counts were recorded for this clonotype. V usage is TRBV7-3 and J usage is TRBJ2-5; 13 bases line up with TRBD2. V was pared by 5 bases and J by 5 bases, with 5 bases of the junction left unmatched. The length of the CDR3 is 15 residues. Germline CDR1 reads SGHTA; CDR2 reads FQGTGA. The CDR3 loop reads CASSPTGLAGETQYF. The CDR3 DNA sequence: TGTGCCAGCAGCCCGACGGGACTAGCGGGGGAGACCCAGTACTTC.

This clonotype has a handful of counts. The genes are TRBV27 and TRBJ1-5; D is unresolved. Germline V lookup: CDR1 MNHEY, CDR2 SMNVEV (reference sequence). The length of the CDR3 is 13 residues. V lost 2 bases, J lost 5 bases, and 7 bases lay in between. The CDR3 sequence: CASSLNRYQPQHF. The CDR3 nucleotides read TGTGCCAGCAGTTTAAACAGATATCAGCCCCAGCATTTT.

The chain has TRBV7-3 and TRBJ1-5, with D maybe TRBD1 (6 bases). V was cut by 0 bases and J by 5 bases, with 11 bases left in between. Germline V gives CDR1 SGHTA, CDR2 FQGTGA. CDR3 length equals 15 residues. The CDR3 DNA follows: TGTGCCAGCAGCTTAACAGGGGGGACTGATCAGCCCCAGCATTTT. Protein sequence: CASSLTGGTDQPQHF.

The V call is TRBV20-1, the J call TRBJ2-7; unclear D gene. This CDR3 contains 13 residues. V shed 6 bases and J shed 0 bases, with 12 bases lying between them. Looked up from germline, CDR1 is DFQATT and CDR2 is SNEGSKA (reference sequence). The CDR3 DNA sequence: TGCAGTGCGAACAAAGACGTCTCCTACGAGCAGTACGTC. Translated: CSANKDVSYEQYV.

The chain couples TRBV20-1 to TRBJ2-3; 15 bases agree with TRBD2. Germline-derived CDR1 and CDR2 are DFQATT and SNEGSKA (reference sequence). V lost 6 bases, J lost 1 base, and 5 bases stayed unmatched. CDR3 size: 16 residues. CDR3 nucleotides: TGCAGTGCGACGGGACTAGCGGGGGGAGGCACAGATACGCAGTATTTT. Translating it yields CSATGLAGGGTDTQYF.

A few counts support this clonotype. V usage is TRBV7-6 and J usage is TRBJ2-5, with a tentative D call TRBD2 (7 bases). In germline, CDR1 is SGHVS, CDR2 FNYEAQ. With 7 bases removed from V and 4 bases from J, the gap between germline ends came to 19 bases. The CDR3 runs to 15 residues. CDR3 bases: TGTGCCAGCACCGTCGCCGGGGGGCTGACAGAGACCCAGTACTTC. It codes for CASTVAGGLTETQYF.

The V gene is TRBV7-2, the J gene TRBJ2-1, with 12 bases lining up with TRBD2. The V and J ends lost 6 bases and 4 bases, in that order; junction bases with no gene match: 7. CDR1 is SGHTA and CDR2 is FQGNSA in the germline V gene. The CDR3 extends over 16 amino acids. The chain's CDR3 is CASRSTGTSGYNEQFF. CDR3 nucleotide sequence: TGTGCCAGCAGATCTACCGGGACTAGCGGGTACAATGAGCAGTTCTTC.

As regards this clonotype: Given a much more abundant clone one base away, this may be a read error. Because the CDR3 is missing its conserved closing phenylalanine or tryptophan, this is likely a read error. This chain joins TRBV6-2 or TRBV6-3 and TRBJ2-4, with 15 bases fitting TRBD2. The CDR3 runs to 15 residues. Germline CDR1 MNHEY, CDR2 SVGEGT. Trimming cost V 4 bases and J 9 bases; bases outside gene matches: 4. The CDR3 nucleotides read TGTGCCAGCAGTTGGACTAGCGGGGGGGCAAGCATTCAGTACTCC. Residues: CASSWTSGGASIQYS.

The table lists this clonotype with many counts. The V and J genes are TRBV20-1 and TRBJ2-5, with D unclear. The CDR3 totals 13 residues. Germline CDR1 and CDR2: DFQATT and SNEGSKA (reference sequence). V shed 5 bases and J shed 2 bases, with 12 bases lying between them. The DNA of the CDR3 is TGCAGTGCTCCACAAGGGCAGCAAGAGACCCAGTACTTC. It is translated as CSAPQGQQETQYF.

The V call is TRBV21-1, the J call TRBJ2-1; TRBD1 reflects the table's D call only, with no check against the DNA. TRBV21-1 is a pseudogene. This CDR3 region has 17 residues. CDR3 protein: CASSTLYRDRLNNEQFF. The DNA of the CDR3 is TGTGCCAGCAGCACCTTATACCGGGACCGACTCAACAATGAGCAGTTCTTC.

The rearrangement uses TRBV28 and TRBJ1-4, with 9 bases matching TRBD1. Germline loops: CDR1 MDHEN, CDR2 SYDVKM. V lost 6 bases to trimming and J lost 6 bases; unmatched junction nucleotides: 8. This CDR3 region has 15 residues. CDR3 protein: CASSSAGTGYEKLFF. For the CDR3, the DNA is TGTGCCAGCAGCAGCGCCGGGACAGGGTATGAAAAACTGTTTTTT.

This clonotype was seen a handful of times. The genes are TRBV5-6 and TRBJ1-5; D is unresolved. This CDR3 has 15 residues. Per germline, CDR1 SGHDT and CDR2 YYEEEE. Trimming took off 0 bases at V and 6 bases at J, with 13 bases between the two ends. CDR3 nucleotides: TGTGCCAGCAGCTTGGCCGGAGGCTTATCTCAGCCCCAGCATTTT. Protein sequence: CASSLAGGLSQPQHF.

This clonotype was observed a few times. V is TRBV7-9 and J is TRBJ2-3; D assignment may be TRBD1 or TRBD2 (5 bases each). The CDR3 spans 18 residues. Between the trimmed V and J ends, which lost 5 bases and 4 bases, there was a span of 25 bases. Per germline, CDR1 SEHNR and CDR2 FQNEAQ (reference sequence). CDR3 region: CASSLPPVGARSPDTQYF. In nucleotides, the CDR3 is TGTGCCAGCAGCCTACCGCCCGTCGGGGCCCGCAGTCCAGATACGCAGTATTTT. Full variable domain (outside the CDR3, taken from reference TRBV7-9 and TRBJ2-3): DTGVSQNPRHKITKRGQNVTFRCDPISEHNRLYWYRQTLGQGPEFLTYFQNEAQLEKSRLLSDRFSAERPKGSFSTLEIQRTEQGDSAMYLCASSLPPVGARSPDTQYFGPGTRLTVL.

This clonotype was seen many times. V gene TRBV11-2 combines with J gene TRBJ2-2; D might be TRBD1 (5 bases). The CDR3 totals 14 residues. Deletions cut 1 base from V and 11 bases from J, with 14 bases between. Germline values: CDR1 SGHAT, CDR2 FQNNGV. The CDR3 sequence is CASSLARGTLELFF. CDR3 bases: TGTGCCAGCAGCTTAGCAAGGGGCACCTTAGAGCTGTTTTTT.

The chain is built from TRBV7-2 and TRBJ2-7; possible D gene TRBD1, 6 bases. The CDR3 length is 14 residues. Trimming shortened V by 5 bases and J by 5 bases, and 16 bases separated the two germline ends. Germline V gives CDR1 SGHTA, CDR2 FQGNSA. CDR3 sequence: CASSRVTGYDEQYF. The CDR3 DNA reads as TGTGCCAGCAGCCGCGTTACAGGGTACGACGAGCAGTACTTC. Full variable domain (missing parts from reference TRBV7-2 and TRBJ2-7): GAGVSQSPSNKVTEKGKDVELRCDPISGHTALYWYRQSLGQGLEFLIYFQGNSAPDKSGLPSDRFSAERTGGSVSTLTIQRTQQEDSAVYLCASSRVTGYDEQYFGPGTRLTVT.

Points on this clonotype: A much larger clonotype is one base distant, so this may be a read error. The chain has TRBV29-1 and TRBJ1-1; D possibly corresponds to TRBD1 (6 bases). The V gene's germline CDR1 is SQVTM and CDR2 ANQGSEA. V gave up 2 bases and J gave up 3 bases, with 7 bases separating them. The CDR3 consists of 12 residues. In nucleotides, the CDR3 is TGCAGCGTTGAAAAGGGGGACACTGAAGCTTTCTTT. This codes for CSVEKGDTEAFF.